Each of the 27 T cell receptor beta chains below was sequenced from the same sample in a study of blood T cell repertoires in COVID-19. Using immunoSEQ multiplex PCR, the repertoire was profiled, and TCRdb retains in-frame clones only, with some absent. The profile shows around 50,000 clones, 90% of them singletons. The sample was peripheral blood. The receptors here all came from a human donor in a cohort sampled during active COVID-19.

The chain links TRBV7-3 to TRBJ1-6; D may be TRBD1 (5 bases). The germline CDR1 and CDR2 sequences are SGHTA and FQGTGA. CDR3 length equals 14 residues. V lost 2 bases to trimming and J lost 8 bases, with 10 bases between them. CDR3 amino acids: CASSLYGGDSPLHF. In DNA, the CDR3 is TGTGCCAGCAGCTTATACGGGGGGGATTCACCCCTCCACTTT.

The DNA for the CDR3 is TGTGCCAGCAGTTTCACAGGGGGCAACTATGGCTACACCTTC. Translating it yields CASSFTGGNYGYTF. The chain employs TRBV27 and TRBJ1-2, with 9 bases aligning to TRBD1. V shed 3 bases, J shed 2 bases, and the junction held 1 base outside the gene matches. The CDR3 sequence is 14 residues long. Germline CDR1 reads MNHEY; CDR2 reads SMNVEV (reference sequence).

V is TRBV28 and J is TRBJ1-5, with unresolved D. CDR3 length: 12 amino acids. Germline loops: CDR1 MDHEN, CDR2 SYDVKM. The germline V and J ends were trimmed by 4 bases and 4 bases, with 5 bases remaining between them. DNA of the CDR3: TGTGCCAGCAGTTCCGGGAATCAGCCCCAGCATTTT. It specifies CASSSGNQPQHF.

This clone has a single count. V and J are TRBV12-3 or TRBV12-4 and TRBJ2-7, with 7 bases aligning to TRBD1. The CDR3 totals 12 residues. After removal of 5 bases from V and 3 bases from J, the junction contained 1 base not matched to a gene. CDR3 protein: CASSGDSYEQYF. The CDR3 DNA follows: TGTGCCAGCAGTGGGGACAGCTACGAGCAGTACTTC.

This chain uses TRBV25-1 with TRBJ2-1, with TRBD2 as a possible D gene (6 bases). The CDR3 contains 12 residues. Germline V gene data show CDR1 as MGHDK and CDR2 as SYGVNS. The V and J ends lost 4 bases and 15 bases respectively, with 16 bases between them. As DNA, the CDR3 is TGTGCCAGCAGTGTGCCGGGACTTGAGGCGTTCTTC. Translating gives CASSVPGLEAFF.

V is TRBV9 and J is TRBJ2-5; TRBD2 matches 11 bases. Germline CDR1 SGDLS, CDR2 YYNGEE. The CDR3 length is 18 residues. Trimming removed 2 bases from V and 3 bases from J; junction bases left unmatched: 12. CDR3 in amino acids: CASSVKDAGTSGKETQYF. CDR3 DNA: TGTGCCAGCAGCGTCAAGGATGCCGGGACTAGCGGAAAAGAGACCCAGTACTTC. The entire variable domain, with the rest obtained from reference TRBV9 and TRBJ2-5, is as follows: DSGVTQTPKHLITATGQRVTLRCSPRSGDLSVYWYQQSLDQGLQFLIQYYNGEERAKGNILERFSAQQFPDLHSELNLSSLELGDSALYFCASSVKDAGTSGKETQYFGPGTRLLVL.

This chain connects TRBV7-8 to TRBJ1-3; D gene ambiguous. CDR1 and CDR2 from the germline V gene are SGHVS and FQNEAQ. The CDR3 contains 14 residues. The ends were cut back, 2 bases at V and 0 bases at J, with 5 bases in the middle. CDR3 sequence: CASSLLLSGNTIYF. As DNA, the CDR3 is TGTGCCAGCAGCTTACTTCTCTCTGGAAACACCATATATTTT.

The chain uses TRBV19 and TRBJ2-1; a weak D match, TRBD2 (6 bases). CDR3 size: 14 residues. Deletions cut 5 bases from V and 8 bases from J, with 16 bases between. The germline V gene has CDR1 LNHDA and CDR2 SQIVND (reference sequence). As DNA, the CDR3 is TGTGCCAGTAGTGATAGACTAGTGATCGATGAGCAGTTCTTC. Protein: CASSDRLVIDEQFF.

This clone was seen only once. The chain is built from TRBV5-1 and TRBJ2-3; D unclear. Trimming left V 1 base short and J 5 bases short, with 8 bases between. Germline CDR1 SGHRS, CDR2 YFSETQ. The length of the CDR3 is 13 residues. The CDR3 DNA reads as TGCGCCAGCAGCTTGTACGTCGGAGATACGCAGTATTTT. This gives the protein CASSLYVGDTQYF.

The gene calls are TRBV18 and TRBJ2-5; 8 nucleotides line up with TRBD2. The ends lost 2 bases at V and 4 bases at J; junction bases unmatched: 6. The germline V gene encodes CDR1 KGHSH and CDR2 LQKENI. CDR3 length equals 15 residues. CDR3 sequence reads: CASSPTPLAGETQYF. In nucleotides, the CDR3 is TGTGCCAGCTCACCAACCCCTCTAGCGGGAGAGACCCAGTACTTC.

The gene calls are TRBV12-3 or TRBV12-4 and TRBJ1-3; possibly TRBD1 for D (5 bases). Trimming stripped 4 bases from V and 1 base from J, with 5 bases between. CDR3 length: 13 amino acids. CDR3 amino acids: CASSWTSGNTIYF. CDR3 sequence (DNA): TGTGCCAGCAGTTGGACATCTGGAAACACCATATATTTT.

The V and J genes are TRBV7-8 and TRBJ1-2; D possibly corresponds to TRBD1 (5 bases). V lost 5 bases and J 5 bases, leaving 18 bases between the germline ends. The CDR3 sequence is 15 residues long. Germline V gene lookup returns CDR1 SGHVS and CDR2 FQNEAQ. The CDR3 bases are TGTGCCAGCAGCCAGACGGCAGGGAGGGAGTATGGCTACACCTTC. As protein: CASSQTAGREYGYTF. Supplemented by reference TRBV7-8 and TRBJ1-2, the full variable domain reads GAGVSQSPRYKVAKRGQDVALRCDPISGHVSLFWYQQALGQGPEFLTYFQNEAQLDKSGLPSDRFFAERPEGSVSTLKIQRTQQEDSAVYLCASSQTAGREYGYTFGSGTRLTVV.

The chain has TRBV6-5 and TRBJ1-5, with TRBD1 as a possible D gene (6 bases). Trimming removed 7 bases at V and 4 bases at J, with 11 bases between. The length of the CDR3 is 13 residues. The V gene's germline CDR1 is MNHEY and CDR2 SVGAGI. The CDR3 is CASNLQGNQPQHF. CDR3 sequence (DNA): TGTGCCAGCAACCTCCAGGGGAATCAGCCCCAGCATTTT.

This chain connects TRBV6-5 to TRBJ2-7, with D maybe TRBD2 (5 bases). V gave up 7 bases and J gave up 1 base, with 17 bases separating them. Germline CDR1 MNHEY, CDR2 SVGAGI. CDR3 length equals 15 residues. The CDR3 region has the DNA TGTGCCAGCACCTTCGAAATAGGAGGATCCTACGAGCAGTACTTC. Its protein is CASTFEIGGSYEQYF.

J is TRBJ1-2 and V is TRBV18; possible D gene TRBD1, 5 bases. CDR1 KGHSH and CDR2 LQKENI come from the germline V gene. With 5 bases removed from V and 0 bases from J, the gap between germline ends came to 13 bases. The CDR3 totals 15 residues. The CDR3 is CASSADRAPNYGYTF. The CDR3 DNA reads TGTGCCAGCTCAGCTGACAGAGCCCCTAACTATGGCTACACCTTC.

The chain recombines TRBV18 with TRBJ2-7; 8 bases are a match to TRBD1. Unmatched junction bases numbered 1, after V lost 3 bases and J lost 3 bases. CDR3 length: 13 residues. Germline CDR1 and CDR2: KGHSH and LQKENI. The CDR3 region is CASSPGQDYEQYF. For the CDR3, the DNA is TGTGCCAGCTCACCGGGACAGGACTACGAGCAGTACTTC. Using reference TRBV18 and TRBJ2-7 for the parts outside the CDR3, the full variable domain is NAGVMQNPRHLVRRRGQEARLRCSPMKGHSHVYWYRQLPEEGLKFMVYLQKENIIDESGMPKERFSAEFPKEGPSILRIQQVVRGDSAAYFCASSPGQDYEQYFGPGTRLTVT.

This chain connects TRBV12-3 or TRBV12-4 to TRBJ1-1; no clear D gene. Trimming stripped 5 bases from V and 1 base from J, with 8 bases between. There are 13 residues in the CDR3. DNA of the CDR3: TGTGCCAGCAGTGGGCGAGAGAACACTGAAGCTTTCTTT. Translation: CASSGRENTEAFF.

The chain has TRBV2 and TRBJ2-1; TRBD2 matches 14 bases. This CDR3 has 17 amino acids. CDR1 is SNHLY and CDR2 is FYNNEI in the germline V gene. With V trimmed by 3 bases and J by 6 bases, 7 bases remained unmatched. CDR3 sequence (DNA): TGTGCCAGCAGTGAGCGCCGACTAGCGGGAGGGCTCAATGAGCAGTTCTTC. It yields the protein CASSERRLAGGLNEQFF.

V and J are TRBV6-6 and TRBJ1-5; D remains ambiguous. This CDR3 contains 15 residues. V was pared by 6 bases and J by 4 bases, with 16 bases between. CDR1 and CDR2 from the germline V gene are MNHNY and SVGAGI (reference sequence). This CDR3 reads CASSLQREGNQPQHF. The CDR3 coding sequence is TGTGCCAGCAGCCTCCAGAGGGAAGGGAATCAGCCCCAGCATTTT.

The rearrangement uses TRBV19 and TRBJ1-2; D gene ambiguous. The CDR3 has 16 residues. Germline CDR1 reads LNHDA; CDR2 reads SQIVND (reference sequence). The V and J ends lost 3 bases and 1 base respectively, with 15 bases between them. The CDR3 protein is CASSIVAAVGNYGYTF. In nucleotides, the CDR3 is TGTGCCAGTAGTATCGTAGCTGCGGTCGGTAACTATGGCTACACCTTC.

The J gene is TRBJ1-5, the V gene TRBV18, with TRBD1 matching 7 bases. The CDR3 is made up of 14 amino acids. The J segment lost 0 bases and the V segment lost 5 bases, leaving 1 base of the junction unmatched. Germline V CDR1 and CDR2: KGHSH, LQKENI. CDR3 nucleotides: TGTGCCAGCTCAGGGACAGATAGCAATCAGCCCCAGCATTTT. Its translation: CASSGTDSNQPQHF.

This CDR3 reads CASCTSRYTGELFF. The CDR3 bases are TGTGCCAGCTGCACTAGCAGGTACACCGGGGAGCTGTTTTTT. The rearrangement links TRBV2 to TRBJ2-2; possible D gene TRBD2, 6 bases. V dropped 8 bases and J dropped 3 bases, with 13 bases sitting between them. The germline V gene has CDR1 SNHLY and CDR2 FYNNEI. The CDR3 is 14 amino acids. The variable domain in full, with the rest retrieved from reference TRBV2 and TRBJ2-2, is EPEVTQTPSHQVTQMGQEVILRCVPISNHLYFYWYRQILGQKVEFLVSFYNNEISEKSEIFDDQFSVERPDGSNFTLKIRSTKLEDSAMYFCASCTSRYTGELFFGEGSRLTVL.

The chain combines TRBV6-1 with TRBJ1-2; D possibly corresponds to TRBD1 (5 bases). V lost 0 bases to trimming and J lost 5 bases, with 10 bases between them. Per germline, CDR1 MNHNS and CDR2 SASEGT. This CDR3 contains 14 residues. The CDR3 nucleotides are TGTGCCAGCAGTGAAGCGGCAGGGTGGTATGGCTACACCTTC. This codes for CASSEAAGWYGYTF.

The chain recombines TRBV11-2 with TRBJ2-1, with D possibly TRBD1 on 5 matching bases. Germline V gene lookup returns CDR1 SGHAT and CDR2 FQNNGV. Deletions cut 1 base from V and 2 bases from J, with 12 bases between. The length of the CDR3 is 16 residues. The CDR3 sequence is CASSLVGPGPYNEQFF. The CDR3 bases are TGTGCCAGCAGCTTAGTAGGGCCAGGGCCCTACAATGAGCAGTTCTTC.

The chain couples TRBV4-1 to TRBJ2-7; D not resolved. Looked up from germline, CDR1 is MGHRA and CDR2 is YSYEKL. The CDR3 consists of 13 residues. With 0 bases removed from V and 4 bases from J, the gap between germline ends came to 7 bases. CDR3 nucleotides: TGCGCCAGCAGCCAAGAGACTGGATACGAGCAGTACTTC. Encoded protein: CASSQETGYEQYF.

CDR3 coding DNA: TGTGCCAGCAGCCCGGACAGGGGAACCTATGGCTACACCTTC. This sequence encodes CASSPDRGTYGYTF. The rearrangement links TRBV6-5 to TRBJ1-2; 9 positions match TRBD1. With V trimmed by 6 bases and J by 4 bases, 6 bases remained unmatched. CDR3 length equals 14 residues. CDR1 MNHEY and CDR2 SVGAGI come from the germline V gene.

The rearrangement links TRBV6-5 to TRBJ1-1; TRBD1 matches at 7 bases. Trimming cost V 8 bases and J 5 bases; bases outside gene matches: 11. Germline-derived CDR1 and CDR2 are MNHEY and SVGAGI. The CDR3 runs to 14 residues. CDR3: CASGLQGMGTEAFF. For the CDR3, the DNA is TGTGCCAGCGGCCTACAGGGGATGGGTACTGAAGCTTTCTTT.